The 10 T cell receptor beta chains below come from one sample, sequenced in a study of cytomegalovirus exposure and HLA in healthy donors. This PCR relied on a set of 60 Vbeta primers and 13 Jbeta primers. The data were produced by immunoSEQ multiplex PCR, yet TCRdb's version contains in-frame clones alone and is incomplete. Its clone listing holds 40,000 to 45,000 clones. Sequenced sample: PBMCs. Source of these receptors: a man aged 30-40 years in good health and CMV-seronegative.

CDR3 coding DNA: TGTGCCAGCAGTGAAGCGTCCAGGGGGGCGCGAGGGCAGTACTTC. This sequence encodes CASSEASRGARGQYF. The genes are TRBV6-1 and TRBJ2-7, with D possibly matching TRBD1 (7 bases). The CDR3 contains 15 residues. V lost 0 bases and J lost 9, with 18 bases in between. The V gene's germline CDR1 is MNHNS and CDR2 SASEGT.

This chain connects TRBV12-5 to TRBJ2-2; D is possibly TRBD2 (6 bases). This CDR3 spans 13 amino acids. V was clipped by 7 bases and J by 4 bases, with 10 bases between them. The germline gives CDR1 LGHNT, CDR2 FRNRAP. CDR3 sequence: CASEEGITGELFF. The CDR3 nucleotides are TGTGCTAGTGAGGAGGGGATCACCGGGGAGCTGTTTTTT. The whole variable domain, filled in from reference TRBV12-5 and TRBJ2-2, reads DARVTQTPRHKVTEMGQEVTMRCQPILGHNTVFWYRQTMMQGLELLAYFRNRAPLDDSGMPKDRFSAEMPDATLATLKIQPSEPRDSAVYFCASEEGITGELFFGEGSRLTVL.

The rearrangement links TRBV7-8 to TRBJ2-7, with D possibly matching TRBD1 (6 bases). Trimming removed 3 bases from V and 2 bases from J, with 11 bases in between. Looked up from germline, CDR1 is SGHVS and CDR2 is FQNEAQ. This CDR3 spans 14 amino acids. CDR3 residues: CASSFRDNPYEQYF. In DNA form, the CDR3 reads TGTGCCAGCAGCTTTCGGGACAATCCCTACGAGCAGTACTTC.

The chain employs TRBV28 and TRBJ1-3; D remains ambiguous. Germline-derived CDR1 and CDR2 are MDHEN and SYDVKM. The CDR3 totals 16 residues. The V end lost 3 bases, the J end lost 1 base, and 13 bases lay between the germline ends. The CDR3 here is CASSLEGGNSGNTIYF. CDR3 coding DNA: TGTGCCAGCAGTTTGGAGGGAGGGAATTCTGGAAACACCATATATTTT.

V and J are TRBV29-1 and TRBJ2-1; D is uncertain. CDR1 is SQVTM and CDR2 is ANQGSEA in the germline V gene. This CDR3 region has 10 residues. Trimming took 6 bases from V and 4 from J, leaving 4 bases between them. The CDR3 sequence is CSVQYNEQFF. The CDR3 DNA follows: TGCAGCGTCCAGTACAATGAGCAGTTCTTC.

V and J are TRBV27 and TRBJ2-7; no clear D gene. The CDR3 length is 10 residues. CDR1 and CDR2 from the germline V gene are MNHEY and SMNVEV (reference sequence). Trimming left V 5 bases short and J 4 bases short, with 3 bases between. The CDR3 bases are TGTGCCAGCAGTCTATACGAGCAGTACTTC. It yields the protein CASSLYEQYF.

This chain uses TRBV5-1 with TRBJ2-3, with 12 nucleotides matching TRBD1. The V gene end was trimmed by 4 bases and the J gene end by 5 bases; junction bases not matched to a gene: 8. CDR1 and CDR2 from the germline V gene are SGHRS and YFSETQ. The CDR3 has 16 residues. For the CDR3, the DNA is TGCGCCAGCAGCGGGGGACAGGGGGCGGTTGGAGATACGCAGTATTTT. It is translated as CASSGGQGAVGDTQYF. The whole variable domain, filled in from reference TRBV5-1 and TRBJ2-3, reads KAGVTQTPRYLIKTRGQQVTLSCSPISGHRSVSWYQQTPGQGLQFLFEYFSETQRNKGNFPGRFSGRQFSNSRSEMNVSTLELGDSALYLCASSGGQGAVGDTQYFGPGTRLTVL.

The chain uses TRBV2 and TRBJ2-1; 9 bases agree with TRBD2. Unmatched junction bases numbered 8, after V lost 9 bases and J lost 5 bases. The germline CDR1 and CDR2 sequences are SNHLY and FYNNEI. The CDR3 has 14 residues. CDR3 sequence reads: CARVGGGVDNEQFF. DNA of the CDR3: TGTGCCAGGGTAGGCGGGGGGGTGGACAATGAGCAGTTCTTC.

The chain uses TRBV6-4 and TRBJ2-3, with TRBD1 as a possible D gene (5 bases). V lost 3 bases and J 1 base, leaving 14 bases between the germline ends. The CDR3 runs 16 residues. Germline V gene lookup returns CDR1 MRHNA and CDR2 SNTAGT. CDR3 amino acids: CASSEAQGWGTDTQYF. In DNA, the CDR3 is TGTGCCAGCAGTGAAGCTCAGGGTTGGGGCACAGATACGCAGTATTTT.

The chain employs TRBV30 and TRBJ1-1; perhaps TRBD1 as D (5 bases). This CDR3 has 15 residues. The germline V gene has CDR1 GTSNPN and CDR2 SVGIG (reference sequence). V was trimmed by 8 bases and J by 0 bases, leaving 19 bases between them. CDR3 sequence: CAESGGILMNTEAFF. CDR3 bases: TGTGCCGAGTCGGGGGGGATCCTCATGAACACTGAAGCTTTCTTT.